The 14 T cell receptor beta chains below all came from one sample that was sequenced in a study of shared clonotypes between healthy human individuals. Clones were sequenced by immunoSEQ multiplex PCR, and TCRdb holds only the in-frame ones, with some missing. Of 1.5 million to 2.5 million clones in the sample, over 85% were seen once. As defined, naive CD8 cells were CD45RO-negative and positively selected for CCR7, with terminally differentiated effector memory CD45RA+ cells excluded. The source material was naive CD8+ T cells sorted from blood. These receptors were obtained from a man aged 18 to 29 in good health.

This sequence joins TRBV29-1 and TRBJ2-1; TRBD2 might be the D (6 bases). The CDR3 consists of 14 residues. Trimming pared 2 bases from V and 4 bases from J, leaving 12 bases between. CDR1 SQVTM and CDR2 ANQGSEA come from the germline V gene. CDR3 DNA sequence: TGCAGCGTTGAAAGGGCGGGGATATACAATGAGCAGTTCTTC. Translating gives CSVERAGIYNEQFF.

Of note for this clone: The same CDR3 can be traced to other DNA sequences in this sample. The chain uses TRBV4-1 and TRBJ1-2; 8 nucleotides match TRBD1. The germline V gene has CDR1 MGHRA and CDR2 YSYEKL. The CDR3 length is 15 residues. Unmatched junction bases numbered 5, after V lost 1 base and J lost 4 bases. CDR3 region: CASSQVQGAGYGYTF. As DNA, the CDR3 is TGCGCCAGCAGCCAAGTTCAGGGGGCAGGCTATGGCTACACCTTC.

This chain connects TRBV7-9 to TRBJ2-5; 7 bases map to TRBD1. The CDR3 is 19 residues long. J was trimmed by 0 bases and V by 2 bases; bases with no gene match: 15. Germline-derived CDR1 and CDR2 are SEHNR and FQNEAQ (reference sequence). The CDR3 sequence is CASSLPRQGIIVDQETQYF. The CDR3 DNA reads TGTGCCAGCAGCTTACCAAGACAGGGTATTATTGTCGACCAAGAGACCCAGTACTTC.

The CDR3 nucleotides read TGCGCCAGCAGCCCCGGGGGGGGGCCCCAGCATTTT. Its protein product is CASSPGGGPQHF. The gene calls are TRBV4-1 and TRBJ1-5, with D perhaps TRBD1 (5 bases). Germline V lookup: CDR1 MGHRA, CDR2 YSYEKL. Trimming removed 4 bases at V and 9 bases at J, with 10 bases between. CDR3 length: 12 residues.

As for this clone: The same CDR3 arises from other DNA sequences in this sample as well. The CDR3 reads CASSLTGSYEQYF. DNA for the CDR3: TGTGCCAGCAGTTTAACAGGTTCCTACGAGCAGTACTTC. The V call is TRBV27, the J call TRBJ2-7, with D perhaps matching TRBD1 (5 bases). CDR1 MNHEY and CDR2 SMNVEV come from the germline V gene (reference sequence). The V end lost 2 bases, the J end lost 1 base, and 6 bases lay between the germline ends. The length of the CDR3 is 13 residues.

The chain recombines TRBV4-2 with TRBJ1-2; TRBD1 agrees at 12 bases. Per the germline V gene, CDR1 is LGHNA and CDR2 is YNFKEQ. This CDR3 comprises 17 residues. The junction had 12 bases not matched to a gene; V was cut back by 2 bases and J by 8 bases. The CDR3 coding sequence is TGTGCCAGCAGCCAACAAACGTTGGGACAGGGGGCGGGAGGCTACACCTTC. This codes for CASSQQTLGQGAGGYTF.

The chain carries TRBV7-6 and TRBJ1-5, with D possibly being TRBD1 (5 bases). Trimming left V 8 bases short and J 0 bases short, with 17 bases between. The CDR3 covers 16 residues. Per germline, CDR1 SGHVS and CDR2 FNYEAQ. In nucleotides, the CDR3 is TGTGCCAGCTCAGCCGAACAGGCGTTTAGCAATCAGCCCCAGCATTTT. Residues: CASSAEQAFSNQPQHF. The variable domain in full, with the rest retrieved from reference TRBV7-6 and TRBJ1-5, is GAGVSQSPRYKVTKRGQDVALRCDPISGHVSLYWYRQALGQGPEFLTYFNYEAQQDKSGLPNDRFSAERPEGSISTLTIQRTEQRDSAMYRCASSAEQAFSNQPQHFGDGTRLSIL.

V gene TRBV11-2 combines with J gene TRBJ2-7, with 10 nucleotides matching TRBD1. Germline CDR1 is SGHAT and CDR2 is FQNNGV. The CDR3 is made up of 14 amino acids. Losses at the gene ends were 5 bases for V and 3 bases for J; bases not matched to a gene: 4. CDR3 protein: CASSQGTGDYEQYF. The CDR3 region has the DNA TGTGCCAGCAGCCAAGGGACAGGGGACTACGAGCAGTACTTC.

This clone showed up just once. The CDR3 reads CASSLPYIEREGNEQFF. CDR3 sequence (DNA): TGTGCCAGCAGCTTACCGTACATCGAGCGGGAGGGCAATGAGCAGTTCTTC. The chain employs TRBV7-9 and TRBJ2-1; the match to TRBD2 covers 10 bases. Germline loops: CDR1 SEHNR, CDR2 FQNEAQ (reference sequence). V gave up 2 bases and J gave up 6 bases; unmatched junction bases: 10. The CDR3 sequence is 17 residues long.

A single count supports this clone. The CDR3, as DNA: TGTGCCAGCAGCTTATTTAACGACAATGAGCAGTTCTTC. As protein: CASSLFNDNEQFF. The gene calls are TRBV7-9 and TRBJ2-1; the D is unclear. Germline V CDR1 and CDR2: SEHNR, FQNEAQ (reference sequence). The CDR3 runs to 13 residues. Trimming shortened V by 2 bases and J by 5 bases, and 7 bases separated the two germline ends.

The rearrangement uses TRBV4-1 and TRBJ2-2; TRBD2 matches 12 bases. Germline V gene lookup returns CDR1 MGHRA and CDR2 YSYEKL. Trimming at V came to 0 bases and at J to 2 bases, leaving 4 bases not matched to a gene. This CDR3 is built from 18 residues. CDR3 region: CASSQERTSGANTGELFF. The CDR3 bases are TGCGCCAGCAGCCAAGAGCGGACTAGCGGGGCCAACACCGGGGAGCTGTTTTTT.

The chain employs TRBV9 and TRBJ2-7; tentatively, D is TRBD1 (6 bases). Trimming took off 5 bases at V and 6 bases at J, with 15 bases between the two ends. This CDR3 contains 13 residues. From germline, CDR1 is SGDLS and CDR2 YYNGEE. The CDR3 DNA sequence: TGTGCCAGCAGTACTTTGACAGGTTCCGAGCAGTACTTC. It codes for CASSTLTGSEQYF. The complete variable domain, with remaining parts taken from reference TRBV9 and TRBJ2-7, reads DSGVTQTPKHLITATGQRVTLRCSPRSGDLSVYWYQQSLDQGLQFLIQYYNGEERAKGNILERFSAQQFPDLHSELNLSSLELGDSALYFCASSTLTGSEQYFGPGTRLTVT.

The V call is TRBV28, the J call TRBJ2-7; TRBD2 matches at 11 bases. With V trimmed by 7 bases and J by 5 bases, 4 bases remained unmatched. This CDR3 has 13 residues. In germline, CDR1 is MDHEN, CDR2 SYDVKM. CDR3 nucleotides: TGTGCCAGCACCCCGGGACTAGCGGACGAGCAGTACTTC. Its translation is CASTPGLADEQYF.

On this clone itself: Additional DNA sequences in this sample encode the identical CDR3. The V gene is TRBV30, the J gene TRBJ1-5; 10 bases agree with TRBD1. CDR1 GTSNPN and CDR2 SVGIG come from the germline V gene (reference sequence). The CDR3 is made up of 14 amino acids. Losses at the gene ends were 0 bases for V and 5 bases for J; bases not matched to a gene: 1. The CDR3 DNA is TGTGCCTGGAGTGTTGGGACAGGGGATCAGCCCCAGCATTTT. This translates into CAWSVGTGDQPQHF.